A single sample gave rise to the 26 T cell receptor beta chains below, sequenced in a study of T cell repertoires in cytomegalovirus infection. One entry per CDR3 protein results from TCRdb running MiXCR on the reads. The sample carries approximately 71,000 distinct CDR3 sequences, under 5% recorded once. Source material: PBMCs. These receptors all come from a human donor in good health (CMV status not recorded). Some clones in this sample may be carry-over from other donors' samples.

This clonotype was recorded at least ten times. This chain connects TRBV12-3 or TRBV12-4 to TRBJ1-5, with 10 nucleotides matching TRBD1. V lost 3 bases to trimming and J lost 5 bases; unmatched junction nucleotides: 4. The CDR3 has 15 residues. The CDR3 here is CASSFGQGGDQPQHF. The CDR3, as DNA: TGTGCCAGCAGTTTCGGACAGGGGGGGGATCAGCCCCAGCATTTT.

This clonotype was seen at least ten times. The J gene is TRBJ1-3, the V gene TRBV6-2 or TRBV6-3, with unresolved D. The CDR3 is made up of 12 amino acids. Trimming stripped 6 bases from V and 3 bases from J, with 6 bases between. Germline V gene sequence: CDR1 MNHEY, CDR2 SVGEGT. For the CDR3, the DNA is TGTGCCAGCAGCCGCGATGGAAACACCATATATTTT. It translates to CASSRDGNTIYF.

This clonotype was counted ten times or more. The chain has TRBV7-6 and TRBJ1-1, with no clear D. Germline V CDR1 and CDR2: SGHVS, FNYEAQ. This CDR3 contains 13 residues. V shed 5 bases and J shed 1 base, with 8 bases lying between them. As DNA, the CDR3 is TGTGCCAGCAGCATCAATTCGAACACTGAAGCTTTCTTT. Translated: CASSINSNTEAFF.

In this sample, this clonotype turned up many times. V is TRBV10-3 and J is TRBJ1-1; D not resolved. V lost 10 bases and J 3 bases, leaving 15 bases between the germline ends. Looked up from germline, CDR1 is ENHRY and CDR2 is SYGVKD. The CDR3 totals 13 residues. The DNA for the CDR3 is TGTGCCACTTACTTCAAGTTGGACACTGAAGCTTTCTTT. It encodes CATYFKLDTEAFF.

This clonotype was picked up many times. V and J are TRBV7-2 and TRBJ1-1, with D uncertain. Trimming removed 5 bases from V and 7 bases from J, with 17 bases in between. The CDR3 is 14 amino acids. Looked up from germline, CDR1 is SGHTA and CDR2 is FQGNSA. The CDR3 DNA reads TGTGCCAGCAGCCCCTTGTCCGGTAGGAGTGAAGCTTTCTTT. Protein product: CASSPLSGRSEAFF.

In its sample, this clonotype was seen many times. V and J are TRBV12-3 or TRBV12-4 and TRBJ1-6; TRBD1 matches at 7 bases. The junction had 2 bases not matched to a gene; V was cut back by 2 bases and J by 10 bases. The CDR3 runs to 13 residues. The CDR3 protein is CASSLTGESPLHF. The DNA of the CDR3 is TGTGCCAGCAGTTTAACAGGGGAATCACCCCTCCACTTT.

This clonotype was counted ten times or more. CDR3 coding DNA: TGTGCCAGCAGCTTATTCGCTCGGGAACACAATTCACCCCTCCACTTT. It yields the protein CASSLFAREHNSPLHF. V gene TRBV7-2 combines with J gene TRBJ1-6; D gene ambiguous. The ends were cut back, 2 bases at V and 7 bases at J, with 15 bases in the middle. Germline V lookup: CDR1 SGHTA, CDR2 FQGNSA. The CDR3 totals 16 residues.

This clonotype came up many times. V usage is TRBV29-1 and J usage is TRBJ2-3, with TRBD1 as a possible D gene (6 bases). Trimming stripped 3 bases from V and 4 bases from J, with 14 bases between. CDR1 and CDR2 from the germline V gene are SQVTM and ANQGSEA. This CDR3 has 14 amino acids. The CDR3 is CSVDSGVGADTQYF. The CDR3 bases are TGCAGCGTTGACTCAGGGGTTGGGGCAGATACGCAGTATTTT.

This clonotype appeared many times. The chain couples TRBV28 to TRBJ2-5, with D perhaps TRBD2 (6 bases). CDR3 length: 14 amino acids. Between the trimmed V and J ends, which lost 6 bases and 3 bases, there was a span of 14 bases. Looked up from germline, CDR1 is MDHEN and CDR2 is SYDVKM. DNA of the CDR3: TGTGCCAGCAGAACTTTTAGCGGTGAAGAGACCCAGTACTTC. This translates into CASRTFSGEETQYF.

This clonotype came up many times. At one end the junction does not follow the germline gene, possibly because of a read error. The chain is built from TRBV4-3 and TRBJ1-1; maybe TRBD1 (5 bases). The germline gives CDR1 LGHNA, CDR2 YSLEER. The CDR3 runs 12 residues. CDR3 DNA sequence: TGCGCCAGCAGCCAAGCTAAGGGACCGCTCCTCTTT. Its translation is CASSQAKGPLLF.

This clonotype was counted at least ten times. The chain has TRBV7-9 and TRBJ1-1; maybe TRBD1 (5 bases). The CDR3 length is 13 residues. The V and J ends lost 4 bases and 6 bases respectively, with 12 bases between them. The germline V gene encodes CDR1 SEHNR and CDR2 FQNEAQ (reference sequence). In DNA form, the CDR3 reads TGTGCCAGCAGCTCCTTAGGGGAGGCTGAAGCTTTCTTT. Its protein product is CASSSLGEAEAFF.

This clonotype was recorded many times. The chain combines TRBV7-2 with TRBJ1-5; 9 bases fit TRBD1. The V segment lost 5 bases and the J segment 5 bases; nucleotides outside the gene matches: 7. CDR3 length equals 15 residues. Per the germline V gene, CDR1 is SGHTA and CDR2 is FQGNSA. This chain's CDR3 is CASSPRTGVDQPQHF. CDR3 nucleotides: TGTGCCAGCAGCCCCCGGACAGGGGTAGATCAGCCCCAGCATTTT.

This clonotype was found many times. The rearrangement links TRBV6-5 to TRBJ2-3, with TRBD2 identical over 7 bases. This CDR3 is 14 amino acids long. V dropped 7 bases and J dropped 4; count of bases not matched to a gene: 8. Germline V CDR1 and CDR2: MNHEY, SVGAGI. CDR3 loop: CASKAGEGPDTQYF. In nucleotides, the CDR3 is TGTGCCAGCAAGGCGGGAGAGGGCCCAGATACGCAGTATTTT.

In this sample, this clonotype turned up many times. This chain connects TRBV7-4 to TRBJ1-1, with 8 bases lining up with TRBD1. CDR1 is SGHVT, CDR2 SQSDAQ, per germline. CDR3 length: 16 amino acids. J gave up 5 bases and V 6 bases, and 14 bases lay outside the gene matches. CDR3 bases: TGTGCCAGCAGACTTCTGTCAGGACAGGGTGGAACTGAAGCTTTCTTT. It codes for CASRLLSGQGGTEAFF.

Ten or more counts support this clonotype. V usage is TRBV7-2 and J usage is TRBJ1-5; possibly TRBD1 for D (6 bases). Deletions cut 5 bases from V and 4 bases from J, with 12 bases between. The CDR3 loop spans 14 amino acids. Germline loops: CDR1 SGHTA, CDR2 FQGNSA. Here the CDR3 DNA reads TGTGCCAGCAGCCTCAATACAGGGAATCAGCCCCAGCATTTT. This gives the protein CASSLNTGNQPQHF.

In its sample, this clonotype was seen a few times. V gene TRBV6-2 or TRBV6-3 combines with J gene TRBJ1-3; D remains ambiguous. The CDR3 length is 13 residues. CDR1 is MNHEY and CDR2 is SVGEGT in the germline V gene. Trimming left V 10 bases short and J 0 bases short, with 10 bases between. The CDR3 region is CATRLRSGNTIYF. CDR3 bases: TGTGCCACGAGGCTCCGCTCTGGAAACACCATATATTTT.

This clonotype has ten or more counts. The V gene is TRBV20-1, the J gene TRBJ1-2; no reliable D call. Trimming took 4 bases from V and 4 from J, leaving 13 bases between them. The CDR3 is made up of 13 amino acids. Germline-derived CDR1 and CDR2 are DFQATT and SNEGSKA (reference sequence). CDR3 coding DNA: TGCAGTGCTACTATGGGAGGGAGCTATGGCTACACCTTC. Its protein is CSATMGGSYGYTF.

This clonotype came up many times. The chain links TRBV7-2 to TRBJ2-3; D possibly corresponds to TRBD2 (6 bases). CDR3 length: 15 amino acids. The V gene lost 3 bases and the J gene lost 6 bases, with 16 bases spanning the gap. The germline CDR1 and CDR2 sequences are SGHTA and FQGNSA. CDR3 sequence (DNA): TGTGCCAGCAGCTTGGACGGGGCCGCGGGGGATACGCAGTATTTT. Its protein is CASSLDGAAGDTQYF.

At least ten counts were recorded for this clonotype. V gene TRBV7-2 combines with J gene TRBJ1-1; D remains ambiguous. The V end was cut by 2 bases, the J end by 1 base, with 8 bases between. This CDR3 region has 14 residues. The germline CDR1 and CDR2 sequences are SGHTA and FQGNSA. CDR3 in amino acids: CASSLTRTNTEAFF. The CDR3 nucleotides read TGTGCCAGCAGCTTAACCCGCACGAACACTGAAGCTTTCTTT.

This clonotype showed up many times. The CDR3 bases are TGTGCCAGCAGCTTAGAAAGGGGAACAGGGGGCGAAAAACTGTTTTTT. Encoded protein: CASSLERGTGGEKLFF. The V and J genes are TRBV7-2 and TRBJ1-4; 9 nucleotides agree with TRBD1. The CDR3 sequence is 16 residues long. The junction had 8 bases not matched to a gene; V was cut back by 1 base and J by 8 bases. Germline CDR1 reads SGHTA; CDR2 reads FQGNSA.

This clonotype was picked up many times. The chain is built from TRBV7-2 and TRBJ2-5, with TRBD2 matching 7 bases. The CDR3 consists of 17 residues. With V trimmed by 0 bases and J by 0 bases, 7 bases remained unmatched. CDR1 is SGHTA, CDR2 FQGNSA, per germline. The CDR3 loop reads CASSLAPAGSYQETQYF. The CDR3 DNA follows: TGTGCCAGCAGCTTAGCGCCAGCGGGATCGTACCAAGAGACCCAGTACTTC.

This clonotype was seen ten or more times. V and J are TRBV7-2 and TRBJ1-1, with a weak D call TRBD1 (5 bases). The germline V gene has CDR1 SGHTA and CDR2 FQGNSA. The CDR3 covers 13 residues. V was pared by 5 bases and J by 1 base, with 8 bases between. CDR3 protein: CASSAQENTEAFF. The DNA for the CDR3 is TGTGCCAGCAGCGCACAGGAGAACACTGAAGCTTTCTTT.

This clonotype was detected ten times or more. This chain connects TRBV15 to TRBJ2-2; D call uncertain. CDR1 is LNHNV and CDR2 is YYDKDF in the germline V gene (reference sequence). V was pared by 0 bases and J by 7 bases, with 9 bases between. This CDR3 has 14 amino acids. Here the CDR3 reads CATSRESDSGELFF. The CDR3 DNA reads TGTGCCACCAGCAGAGAAAGCGATAGCGGGGAGCTGTTTTTT.

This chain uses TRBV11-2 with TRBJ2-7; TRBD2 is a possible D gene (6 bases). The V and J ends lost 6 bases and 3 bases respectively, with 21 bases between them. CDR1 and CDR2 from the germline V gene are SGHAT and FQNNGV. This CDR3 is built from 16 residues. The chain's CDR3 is CASSPAPGLTLYEQYF. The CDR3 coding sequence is TGTGCCAGCAGTCCCGCTCCGGGACTGACGCTCTACGAGCAGTACTTC.

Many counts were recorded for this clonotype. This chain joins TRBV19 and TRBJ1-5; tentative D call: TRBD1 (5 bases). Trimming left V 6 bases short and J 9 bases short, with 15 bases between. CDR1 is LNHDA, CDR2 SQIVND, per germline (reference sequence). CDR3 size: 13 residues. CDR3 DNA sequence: TGTGCCAGTAGGACGCAGGGCGAGCGGCCCCAGCATTTT. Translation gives CASRTQGERPQHF.

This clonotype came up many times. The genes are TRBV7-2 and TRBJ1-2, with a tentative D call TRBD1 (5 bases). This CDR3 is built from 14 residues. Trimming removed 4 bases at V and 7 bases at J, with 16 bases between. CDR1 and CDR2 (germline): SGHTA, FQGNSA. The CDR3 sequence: CASSSGQGLFGYTF. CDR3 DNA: TGTGCCAGCAGCTCGGGGCAGGGTTTGTTTGGCTACACCTTC.